These T cell receptor beta chains were read from a single sample in a study of T cell responses to AZD1222 COVID-19 vaccine. Clones were read by immunoSEQ multiplex PCR, and TCRdb kept only the in-frame ones, dropping some. The table shows approximately 150,000 clones, with approximately 94% occurring only once. The sample here was peripheral blood, taken 28 days after the second AZD1222 dose. These receptors were collected from an adult who received the AZD1222 COVID-19 vaccine. CDR3s include the opening cysteine and the closing phenylalanine or tryptophan. A D gene is named only where the DNA matches it firmly. Clone size is stated in some rows and not others, as once, few, many or a class when expanded.

TRBV5-6	.	TRBJ2-7	.	TGTGCCAGCAGCATGGGTGAGTTGCGGAGAGGTAGGGACGAGCAGTACTTC	CASSMGELRRGRDEQYF
TRBV6-2/TRBV6-3	.	TRBJ2-2	.	TGTGCCAGCAGTGATAGCATCGCGAACACCGGGGAGCTGTTTTTT	CASSDSIANTGELFF
TRBV7-8	.	TRBJ2-1	TRBD2	TGTGCCAGCAGCTCGACCGGGAGGGCCGTCAATGAGCAGTTCTTC	CASSSTGRAVNEQFF
TRBV5-4	.	TRBJ2-5	.	TGTGCCAGCAGCTTACGGACGGTCCAAGAGACCCAGTACTTC	CASSLRTVQETQYF
TRBV6-2/TRBV6-3	.	TRBJ2-1	TRBD2	TGTGCCAGCAGTCACCCCCTAGCGGGAGGGCGGAATGAGCAGTTCTTC	CASSHPLAGGRNEQFF
TRBV18	.	TRBJ2-7	.	TGTGCCAGCTCGGACGAGCAGTACTTC	CASSDEQYF
TRBV6-5	once	TRBJ2-7	TRBD2	TGTGCCAGCAGTAGTCTAGCGGGAGGGCCCTACGAGCAGTACTTC	CASSSLAGGPYEQYF
TRBV28	.	TRBJ2-7	.	TGTGCCAGCAGGCGACAGATTCGGCACGAGCAGTACTTC	CASRRQIRHEQYF
TRBV28	.	TRBJ2-7	.	TGTGCCAGCAGTCCGCCGCGGGGACTCCCCTACGAGCAGTACTTC	CASSPPRGLPYEQYF
TRBV3-1/TRBV3-2	few	TRBJ1-5	.	TGTGCCAGCAGCCAAGATCGAAGTGGGCCCCAGCATTTT	CASSQDRSGPQHF
TRBV5-1	.	TRBJ2-1	TRBD2	TGCGCCAGCAGTTCCGGACTAGCGGGGTACAATGAGCAGTTCTTC	CASSSGLAGYNEQFF
TRBV6-2/TRBV6-3	once	TRBJ1-1	TRBD1	TGTGCCAGCAGTTACTCATGGGACAGGATGAACACTGAAGCTTTCTTT	CASSYSWDRMNTEAFF
TRBV18	.	TRBJ1-1	.	TGTGCCAGCCAGGGCGGATACTCTGAAGCTTTCTTT	CASQGGYSEAFF
TRBV29-1	once	TRBJ2-7	.	TGCAGCGTTGGGCCAGCTTCCTACGAGCAGTACTTC	CSVGPASYEQYF
TRBV15	.	TRBJ1-4	.	TGTGCCACCAGCAGAGACCAGACAACTAATGAAAAACTGTTTTTT	CATSRDQTTNEKLFF
TRBV19	.	TRBJ2-1	TRBD2	TGTGCCAGTAGTATCACTAGCGGGAGGAGCTCCTACAATGAGCAGTTCTTC	CASSITSGRSSYNEQFF
TRBV9	.	TRBJ2-1	.	TGTGCCAGCAGCGTAGATGTGGGAACCCTCCCCAATGAGCAGTTCTTC	CASSVDVGTLPNEQFF
TRBV30	.	TRBJ2-3	.	TGTGCCTGGAGTGTAGTCTTCGATACGCAGTATTTT	CAWSVVFDTQYF
TRBV11-2	.	TRBJ2-7	.	TGTGCCAGCAGCACTTTAAAAGGAAAGAACGAGCAGTACTTC	CASSTLKGKNEQYF
TRBV3-1/TRBV3-2	.	TRBJ2-7	TRBD1	TGTGCCAGCAGCCCCAAGGGACAGCCCTACGAGCAGTACTTC	CASSPKGQPYEQYF
TRBV30	.	TRBJ1-5	.	TGTGCCTGGAGCCACAGACAGATAAGCAATCAGCCCCAGCATTTT	CAWSHRQISNQPQHF
TRBV18	once	TRBJ2-7	.	TGTGCCAGCTCACCTTCAGTCTACGAGCAGTACTTC	CASSPSVYEQYF
TRBV7-2	.	TRBJ1-4	.	TGTGCCAGCAGCCCACAGGGTTTCACTAATGAAAAACTGTTTTTT	CASSPQGFTNEKLFF
TRBV19	once	TRBJ1-2	TRBD1	TGTGCCAGTAGTATCACCGGACAGGGTGGCTATGGCTACACCTTC	CASSITGQGGYGYTF
TRBV5-4	.	TRBJ2-7	TRBD1	TGTGCCACCCGACAGGGGATGACTTACGAGCAGTACTTC	CATRQGMTYEQYF
TRBV6-5	.	TRBJ2-7	TRBD1	TGTGCCAGCAGACACGGAGACCGGGACAGCTACGAGCAGTACTTC	CASRHGDRDSYEQYF
TRBV15	.	TRBJ1-4	.	TGTGCCACCAGCGGGAAGGACAACGTCAGAGAAAAACTGTTTTTT	CATSGKDNVREKLFF
TRBV9	.	TRBJ2-6	.	TGTGCCAGCAGCGCCCACGGGCAGGGGACCTCTGGGGCCAACGTCCTGACTTTC	CASSAHGQGTSGANVLTF
TRBV5-4	.	TRBJ2-2	TRBD2	TGTGCCAGCAGCTTGGTCGGGCTAGCGGCGAACACTGGGGAGCTGTTTTTT	CASSLVGLAANTGELFF
TRBV4-2	.	TRBJ2-7	TRBD2	TGTGCCAGCAGCCAAGCACTAGCGGGAGGAACATTCTACGAGCAGTACTTC	CASSQALAGGTFYEQYF
TRBV4-1	once	TRBJ2-3	.	TGCGCCAGCGCAAGGACAGCTTCTTGGGATACGCAGTATTTT	CASARTASWDTQYF
TRBV7-2	.	TRBJ2-7	.	TGTGCCAGCAGCCCCCGGACACCGGGGCACTACGAGCAGTACTTC	CASSPRTPGHYEQYF
TRBV27	.	TRBJ1-2	TRBD1	TGTGCCAGCAGATCCGGGACAGGGGGCTTTGGCTACACCTTC	CASRSGTGGFGYTF
TRBV4-1	once	TRBJ1-6	.	TGCGCCAGCAGCCAAGTAGCAGGGTTGGGTTCACCCCTCCACTTT	CASSQVAGLGSPLHF
TRBV18	.	TRBJ2-1	TRBD2	TGTGCCAGCTCATCTCCGGGACTAGCGGGAGGTGATGAGCAGTTCTTC	CASSSPGLAGGDEQFF
TRBV2	.	TRBJ2-6	.	TGTGCCAGTCTGGGAGGTCACTCTGGGGCCAACGTCCTGACTTTC	CASLGGHSGANVLTF
TRBV6-5	.	TRBJ1-3	.	TGTGCCAGCAGTTACGGCAGAACCTCTGGAAACACCATATATTTT	CASSYGRTSGNTIYF
TRBV19	.	TRBJ1-5	TRBD1	TGTGCCAGTAACCCCTCCCCGGGACAGGGGCATAATCAGCCCCAGCATTTT	CASNPSPGQGHNQPQHF
TRBV7-9	.	TRBJ2-7	.	TGTGCCAGCAGCTTTAACTACGAGCAGTACTTC	CASSFNYEQYF
TRBV2	.	TRBJ2-7	.	TGTGCCAGCAGCCTTACCGCGGGGGCGCGGGTGGGCGAGCAGTACTTC	CASSLTAGARVGEQYF
TRBV5-1	.	TRBJ2-1	.	TGCGCCAGCAGTTGGTCGGGAGAGGCGTCCTACAATGAGCAGTTCTTC	CASSWSGEASYNEQFF
TRBV6-6	.	TRBJ2-7	TRBD2	TGTGCCAGCAGTTACCGGGGGGGGACACAAACCTACGAGCAGTACTTC	CASSYRGGTQTYEQYF
TRBV5-6	.	TRBJ1-1	.	TGTGCCAGCAGCTTACAAAGAGTTGAAGCTTTCTTT	CASSLQRVEAFF
TRBV27	.	TRBJ1-4	.	TGTGCCAGCAGTCCGAACCCCAAGGGGACTAATGAAAAACTGTTTTTT	CASSPNPKGTNEKLFF
TRBV10-3	.	TRBJ2-5	TRBD2	TGTGCCATCAGTGACCAGACTAGCGGGGGAGAGACCCAGTACTTC	CAISDQTSGGETQYF
TRBV7-6	.	TRBJ1-5	.	TGTGCCAGCAGCTTGGGGGAGGGGGTCAGGAATCAGCCCCAGCATTTT	CASSLGEGVRNQPQHF
TRBV27	.	TRBJ2-1	TRBD2	TGTGCCAGCAGTCCGGGGACTACGCTCTCCTACAATGAGCAGTTCTTC	CASSPGTTLSYNEQFF
TRBV4-1	.	TRBJ2-1	TRBD1	TGCGCCAGCAGCCAGGGGACAGGGCAGTTCTTC	CASSQGTGQFF
TRBV5-6	.	TRBJ2-5	TRBD1	TGTGCCAGCAGACCCCGGCGACAGGGAGCGGAGACCCAGTACTTC	CASRPRRQGAETQYF
TRBV7-2	.	TRBJ2-5	TRBD2	TGTGCCAGCAGCCTTGCGGGAGGTAGGGAGACCCAGTACTTC	CASSLAGGRETQYF